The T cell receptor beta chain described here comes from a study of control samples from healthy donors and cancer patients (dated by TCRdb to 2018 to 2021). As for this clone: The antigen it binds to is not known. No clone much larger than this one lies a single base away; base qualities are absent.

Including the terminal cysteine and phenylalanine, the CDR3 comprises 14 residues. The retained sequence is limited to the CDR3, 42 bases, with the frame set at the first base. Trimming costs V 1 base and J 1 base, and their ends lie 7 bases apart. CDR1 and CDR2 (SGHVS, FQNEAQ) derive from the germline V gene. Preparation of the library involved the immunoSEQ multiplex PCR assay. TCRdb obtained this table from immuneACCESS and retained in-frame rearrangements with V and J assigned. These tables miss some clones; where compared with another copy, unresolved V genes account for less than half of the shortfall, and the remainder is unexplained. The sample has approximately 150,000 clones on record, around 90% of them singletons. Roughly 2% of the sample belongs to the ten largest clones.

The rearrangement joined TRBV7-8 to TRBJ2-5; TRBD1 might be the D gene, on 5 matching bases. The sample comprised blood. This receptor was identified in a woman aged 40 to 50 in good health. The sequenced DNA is TGTGCCAGCAGCTTAGGGCAGGGCCAAGAGACCCAGTACTTC. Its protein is CASSLGQGQETQYF.